This T cell receptor (beta chain) was captured in a study of T cell responses to AZD1222 COVID-19 vaccine. Study details: Second doses were pooled across both intervals (about 4 or about 12 weeks). The study's findings and limits: Sampled repertoires all dated from after the peak T cell response.

The CDR3 loop spans 17 amino acids. V lost 8 bases and J 0 bases, leaving 20 bases between the germline ends. Germline assignment: CDR1 MRHNA and CDR2 SNTAGT. Measured with immunoSEQ multiplex PCR; TCRdb has only the in-frame clones, and not every one. The sample contains roughly 93,000 clones, around 86% of which appear only once. About this clone itself: Its cognate antigen is unknown.

The receptor was derived from an adult in good health. The gene calls are TRBV6-4 and TRBJ1-5; the D is unclear. The sequencing used peripheral blood, collected on day 0 of AZD1222 vaccination. The CDR3 nucleotides are TGTGCCAGCGAAGAACCGGGTCGTAGCCTTAGCAATCAGCCCCAGCATTTT. Translation gives CASEEPGRSLSNQPQHF.